The rows below give T cell receptor beta chains drawn from one sample of a study of cytomegalovirus exposure and HLA in healthy donors. The protocol was immunoSEQ multiplex PCR, while the TCRdb copy is restricted to in-frame clones and leaves out a portion. The repertoire holds about 79,000 clones, roughly two thirds seen once, with 6.5% to 7.5% in the top ten. Sequencing was performed on PBMCs. Receptor source: a woman aged 50 to 60 in good health and CMV-seropositive. Each CDR3 is given with its conserved first and last residue.

V gene	CDR3 protein
TRBV18	CASSTQGEGIAKNIQYF
TRBV30	CAWSGHSLNQPQHF
TRBV10-2	CASSWSLGNTEAFF
TRBV5-1	CASSLGGGVGDTQYF
TRBV6-1	CASSAMDRNTEAFF
TRBV6-5	CASRINGGSYNEQFF
TRBV5-6	CASSFGTAFTYEQYF
TRBV7-9	CASSIEGQTTEAFF
TRBV19	CASSSQGNTEAFF
TRBV7-7	CASSSYSGGGETQYF
TRBV9	CASSVLSSNTEAFF
TRBV9	CASSVAKEGGNTGELFF
TRBV29-1	CSVDRSGNTEAFF
TRBV7-9	CASSPGGSPLHF
TRBV5-1	CASSVGTSEETQYF
TRBV6-5	CASSYRTGTQYF
TRBV7-9	CSSSLDQGSPEAFF
TRBV5-6	CASKTGGDSPLHF
TRBV7-6	CASSTQGDSEAFF
TRBV27	CASSPLITGLYSGANVLTF
TRBV7-3	CASSLGLARAPGELFF